These 25 T cell receptor beta chains share one sample of origin, sequenced in a study of coeliac disease. Overall study findings and caveats: Control samples showed higher TRB and TRG clonality than intraepithelial and lamina propria samples in active celiac disease.

No antigen is known for these receptors. Repertoires were generated with immunoSEQ multiplex PCR, while TCRdb's copy carries only in-frame clones and drops some. The profile shows 6,700 or so clones, 60% to 70% of them singletons. Specimen: lamina propria lymphocytes from the gut. These receptors were taken from a woman aged 18-35 years with active celiac disease.

The rearrangement joins TRBV2 to TRBJ2-1; 13 nucleotides agree with TRBD2. The trim removed 6 bases at V and 5 bases at J, leaving 4 bases unmatched. The germline CDR1 and CDR2 sequences are SNHLY and FYNNEI. The CDR3 extends over 15 amino acids. Here the CDR3 reads CASRATSGGNNEQFF. The CDR3 DNA reads TGTGCCAGCAGAGCGACTAGCGGGGGGAACAATGAGCAGTTCTTC.

J is TRBJ2-1 and V is TRBV5-1, with TRBD2 identical over 13 bases. Germline CDR1 SGHRS, CDR2 YFSETQ. The CDR3 spans 21 residues. V gave up 4 bases and J gave up 5 bases; unmatched junction bases: 21. CDR3 region: CASSPLLRELAGGPRNNEQFF. The DNA for the CDR3 is TGCGCCAGCAGCCCTTTACTACGGGAACTAGCGGGAGGGCCGAGAAACAATGAGCAGTTCTTC.

V usage is TRBV6-6 and J usage is TRBJ2-7; 9 nucleotides align to TRBD1. The CDR3 consists of 14 residues. Germline loops: CDR1 MNHNY, CDR2 SVGAGI (reference sequence). V shed 7 bases and J 3 bases; nucleotides not matched to a gene: 7. In nucleotides, the CDR3 is TGTGCCAGCAAGTCCGGGACAGGGATCTACGAGCAGTACTTC. Translated: CASKSGTGIYEQYF.

This clone was seen a few times. The J gene is TRBJ1-3, the V gene TRBV5-1; weak D call: TRBD1 (6 bases). The CDR3 sequence is 14 residues long. Trimming cost V 7 bases and J 2 bases, with 13 bases left between them. Germline CDR1 is SGHRS and CDR2 is YFSETQ. The CDR3 region has the DNA TGCGCCAGCCGCTATACAGGGACTGGAAACACCATATATTTT. Its protein is CASRYTGTGNTIYF.

This clone was picked up a small number of times. The rearrangement uses TRBV5-4 and TRBJ1-1, with TRBD1 as a possible D gene (5 bases). CDR1 is SGHNT and CDR2 is YYREEE in the germline V gene (reference sequence). V was cut by 3 bases and J by 1 base, with 13 bases left in between. The CDR3 covers 15 residues. The DNA for the CDR3 is TGTGCCAGCAGCTCCCAGGGAGGGCCGAACACTGAAGCTTTCTTT. Protein product: CASSSQGGPNTEAFF.

V usage is TRBV7-9 and J usage is TRBJ1-1, with D possibly TRBD1 on 6 matching bases. Trimming cost V 6 bases and J 5 bases, with 16 bases left between them. The length of the CDR3 is 14 residues. Germline V CDR1 and CDR2: SEHNR, FQNEAQ (reference sequence). The CDR3 spells CASRLTGLLTEAFF. CDR3 coding DNA: TGTGCCAGCAGGCTTACAGGGTTACTAACTGAAGCTTTCTTT.

The chain couples TRBV29-1 to TRBJ2-3; TRBD1 agrees at 7 bases. V was pared by 7 bases and J by 5 bases, with 9 bases of the junction left unmatched. CDR1 and CDR2 from the germline V gene are SQVTM and ANQGSEA. This CDR3 comprises 13 residues. DNA for the CDR3: TGCAGCGCTGGGACAGCTTTCGAAGATACGCAGTATTTT. Its protein product is CSAGTAFEDTQYF.

This clone came up a few times. This chain connects TRBV10-3 to TRBJ2-7, with TRBD2 identical over 8 bases. The junction had 9 bases not matched to a gene; V was cut back by 10 bases and J by 4 bases. Germline loops: CDR1 ENHRY, CDR2 SYGVKD. This CDR3 region has 13 residues. CDR3 protein: CATTLAGSYEQYF. As DNA, the CDR3 is TGTGCCACCACATTAGCGGGGAGTTACGAGCAGTACTTC.

The rearrangement links TRBV27 to TRBJ2-2; TRBD1 matches 9 bases. Trimming at V came to 5 bases and at J to 5 bases, leaving 12 bases not matched to a gene. The CDR3 runs 17 residues. The germline gives CDR1 MNHEY, CDR2 SMNVEV (reference sequence). This CDR3 reads CASSRPLQGAGTGELFF. The CDR3 nucleotides are TGTGCCAGCAGTCGCCCCCTACAGGGGGCGGGTACCGGGGAGCTGTTTTTT.

There are a few counts of this clone. This rearrangement joins TRBV6-1 to TRBJ2-4; D gene uncertain. V lost 5 bases and J lost 6, with 11 bases in between. The CDR3 sequence is 13 residues long. Germline CDR1 is MNHNS and CDR2 is SASEGT. CDR3 sequence (DNA): TGTGCCAGCAGTTTCCCCAGTCCAAACATTCAGTACTTC. Translating it yields CASSFPSPNIQYF.

This chain connects TRBV25-1 to TRBJ2-1; 13 positions agree with TRBD2. The CDR3 sequence is 17 residues long. The V and J ends lost 6 bases and 4 bases, in that order; junction bases with no gene match: 9. Germline assignment: CDR1 MGHDK and CDR2 SYGVNS. The CDR3 DNA reads TGTGCCAGCAGAACTAGCGGGGGGGCGGTGCAGTACAATGAGCAGTTCTTC. Amino acids: CASRTSGGAVQYNEQFF.

This clone was recorded only once. The CDR3 DNA sequence: TGCGCCAGCAGCTCCGGCCACAGGCGAGAGACCCAGTACTTC. Translating gives CASSSGHRRETQYF. This chain links TRBV5-1 with TRBJ2-5, with D possibly matching TRBD1 (5 bases). The V end was cut by 3 bases, the J end by 4 bases, with 13 bases between. The CDR3 extends over 14 amino acids. Germline CDR1 SGHRS, CDR2 YFSETQ.

This chain uses TRBV4-1 with TRBJ1-3; D uncertain. This CDR3 spans 16 amino acids. Germline V gene lookup returns CDR1 MGHRA and CDR2 YSYEKL. V was pared by 0 bases and J by 0 bases, with 9 bases between. CDR3 DNA sequence: TGCGCCAGCAGCCAAGATCTGGACTTCTCTGGAAACACCATATATTTT. Protein product: CASSQDLDFSGNTIYF.

V and J are TRBV4-1 and TRBJ2-5; D gene ambiguous. The CDR3 totals 13 residues. Germline V CDR1 and CDR2: MGHRA, YSYEKL. V was trimmed by 5 bases and J by 5 bases, leaving 12 bases between them. The chain's CDR3 is CASSTRPEETQYF. The CDR3 DNA follows: TGCGCCAGCAGCACCCGACCGGAGGAGACCCAGTACTTC.

This chain joins TRBV10-3 and TRBJ1-3, with 8 bases fitting TRBD1. Germline V gene sequence: CDR1 ENHRY, CDR2 SYGVKD. The CDR3 extends over 16 amino acids. The V gene end was trimmed by 3 bases and the J gene end by 7 bases; junction bases not matched to a gene: 11. The CDR3 loop reads CAISDSGQEIRNTIYF. The CDR3 region has the DNA TGTGCCATCAGTGACTCGGGACAGGAGATACGCAACACCATATATTTT.

The chain combines TRBV9 with TRBJ1-2; 7 bases match TRBD1. V lost 3 bases to trimming and J lost 7 bases; unmatched junction nucleotides: 9. Germline V CDR1 and CDR2: SGDLS, YYNGEE. The CDR3 sequence is 14 residues long. CDR3 loop: CASSARDRDGGYTF. Here the CDR3 DNA reads TGTGCCAGCAGCGCAAGAGACAGGGATGGTGGCTACACCTTC.

The chain has TRBV27 and TRBJ1-5, with D unclear. Between the trimmed V and J ends, which lost 3 bases and 3 bases, there was a span of 21 bases. The CDR3 contains 18 residues. Germline CDR1 is MNHEY and CDR2 is SMNVEV (reference sequence). The CDR3 region has the DNA TGTGCCAGCAGTTTCTACCCCCCGGGAAGGGAGAACAATCAGCCCCAGCATTTT. It is translated as CASSFYPPGRENNQPQHF.

The gene calls are TRBV9 and TRBJ2-3, with 7 bases lining up with TRBD2. Germline CDR1 and CDR2: SGDLS and YYNGEE. V dropped 0 bases and J dropped 6; count of bases not matched to a gene: 13. The CDR3 covers 17 residues. In DNA, the CDR3 is TGTGCCAGCAGCGTAGATTCAGGCGGGAGAGGTTTGGATACGCAGTATTTT. Encoded protein: CASSVDSGGRGLDTQYF.

The rearrangement uses TRBV7-2 and TRBJ1-3; no definite D call. Germline V lookup: CDR1 SGHTA, CDR2 FQGNSA. Trimming took 5 bases from V and 2 from J, leaving 10 bases between them. This CDR3 has 14 amino acids. Here the CDR3 DNA reads TGTGCCAGCAGCCAGTCTGGGCCTGGAAACACCATATATTTT. It codes for CASSQSGPGNTIYF.

This clone was observed a handful of times. The gene calls are TRBV7-8 and TRBJ2-7, with D perhaps TRBD2 (5 bases). V lost 8 bases and J lost 2, with 16 bases in between. The CDR3 is 14 amino acids. Germline loops: CDR1 SGHVS, CDR2 FQNEAQ. Here the CDR3 reads CASSPASSTYEQYF. The CDR3 nucleotides are TGTGCCAGCTCTCCCGCTAGCAGTACCTACGAGCAGTACTTC.

This rearrangement joins TRBV11-2 to TRBJ2-4; possibly TRBD1 for D (6 bases). In germline, CDR1 is SGHAT, CDR2 FQNNGV. With 6 bases removed from V and 0 bases from J, the gap between germline ends came to 6 bases. This CDR3 region has 13 residues. The CDR3 region has the DNA TGTGCCAGCAGGGGGGCAGCCAAAAACATTCAGTACTTC. This encodes CASRGAAKNIQYF.

V is TRBV4-1 and J is TRBJ2-7; D remains ambiguous. The CDR3 loop spans 14 amino acids. V lost 0 bases and J 4 bases, leaving 10 bases between the germline ends. CDR1 is MGHRA, CDR2 YSYEKL, per germline. The CDR3 sequence is CASSQDLGLYEQYF. The CDR3 DNA is TGCGCCAGCAGCCAAGATCTGGGCCTTTACGAGCAGTACTTC.

This clone came up once. The rearrangement uses TRBV5-6 and TRBJ1-4, with D maybe TRBD1 (5 bases). Germline V lookup: CDR1 SGHDT, CDR2 YYEEEE. Deletions cut 0 bases from V and 3 bases from J, with 12 bases between. The CDR3 has 16 amino acids. CDR3 loop: CASSLEQGNPNEKLFF. CDR3 sequence (DNA): TGTGCCAGCAGCTTGGAGCAGGGTAACCCTAATGAAAAACTGTTTTTT.

The CDR3 coding sequence is TGTGCCAGCAGTGGAGACAGGGTCACTGAAGCTTTCTTT. It encodes CASSGDRVTEAFF. The V and J genes are TRBV6-1 and TRBJ1-1, with 7 bases matching TRBD1. CDR3 size: 13 residues. V was pared by 4 bases and J by 4 bases, with 3 bases of the junction left unmatched. Germline lookup yields CDR1 MNHNS and CDR2 SASEGT.

V usage is TRBV5-6 and J usage is TRBJ2-7; 9 positions match TRBD1. The V and J ends lost 4 bases and 5 bases, in that order; junction bases with no gene match: 7. CDR3 length: 14 amino acids. Germline V gene sequence: CDR1 SGHDT, CDR2 YYEEEE. The CDR3 reads CASSTPGQGDEQYF. In nucleotides, the CDR3 is TGTGCCAGCAGCACGCCGGGACAGGGTGACGAGCAGTACTTC.